Below, 22 T cell receptor beta chains from the same sample are listed, as sequenced in a study of blood T cell repertoires in COVID-19. TCRdb's copy holds only in-frame clones and misses some; the assay was immunoSEQ multiplex PCR. The data hold 60,000 to 75,000 clones, with approximately 89% observed a single time. The sample taken for sequencing was peripheral blood. These receptors were taken from a woman aged 60-75 years with acute or convalescent COVID-19.

This chain links TRBV20-1 with TRBJ2-5; D gene unclear. There are 13 residues in the CDR3. Germline loops: CDR1 DFQATT, CDR2 SNEGSKA (reference sequence). Trimming stripped 3 bases from V and 2 bases from J, with 10 bases between. The CDR3, as DNA: TGCAGTGCTAGTTCAGGCAATCAAGAGACCCAGTACTTC. Its translation: CSASSGNQETQYF.

This clone was counted a few times. This rearrangement joins TRBV9 to TRBJ2-1; 12 bases map to TRBD1. CDR1 is SGDLS and CDR2 is YYNGEE in the germline V gene. The CDR3 totals 16 residues. Trimming took 4 bases from V and 8 from J; bases not matched to a gene: 10. The CDR3 reads CASSLSGQGAVYEQFF. The CDR3 DNA reads TGTGCCAGCAGCTTATCGGGACAGGGGGCTGTCTATGAGCAGTTCTTC. The whole variable domain, filled in from reference TRBV9 and TRBJ2-1, reads DSGVTQTPKHLITATGQRVTLRCSPRSGDLSVYWYQQSLDQGLQFLIQYYNGEERAKGNILERFSAQQFPDLHSELNLSSLELGDSALYFCASSLSGQGAVYEQFFGPGTRLTVL.

This sequence joins TRBV6-5 and TRBJ1-1, with 7 bases fitting TRBD1. The junction had 3 bases not matched to a gene; V was cut back by 4 bases and J by 10 bases. The CDR3 consists of 11 residues. Germline CDR1 MNHEY, CDR2 SVGAGI. The CDR3 DNA sequence: TGTGCCAGCAGTTCACAGGGGAGAGCTTTCTTT. Its translation: CASSSQGRAFF.

Here the CDR3 DNA reads TGTGCCAGCAGGGAACAGGGAGGCTACACCTTC. Translated, it gives CASREQGGYTF. The chain is built from TRBV2 and TRBJ1-2; D is possibly TRBD1 (6 bases). The CDR3 is made up of 11 amino acids. CDR1 is SNHLY, CDR2 FYNNEI, per germline. The V and J ends lost 6 bases and 8 bases respectively, with 10 bases between them.

The chain carries TRBV6-5 and TRBJ2-3; D is possibly TRBD2 (5 bases). The CDR3 length is 14 residues. Germline V gives CDR1 MNHEY, CDR2 SVGAGI. With 5 bases removed from V and 5 bases from J, the gap between germline ends came to 14 bases. The DNA for the CDR3 is TGTGCCAGCAGTAGAGGACTGGAATTAGATACGCAGTATTTT. Its protein is CASSRGLELDTQYF.

This clone was counted once. This chain uses TRBV24-1 with TRBJ2-5, with 9 positions matching TRBD1. V trimming: 6 bases; J trimming: 2 bases; junction bases outside the gene matches: 6. The CDR3 runs 15 residues. Germline CDR1 KGHDR, CDR2 SFDVKD. The CDR3 DNA reads TGTGCCACCAGTTCCGGGACAGGGAATCAAGAGACCCAGTACTTC. This sequence encodes CATSSGTGNQETQYF.

The rearrangement uses TRBV5-1 and TRBJ2-1; 10 bases are a match to TRBD1. V lost 4 bases to trimming and J lost 2 bases; unmatched junction nucleotides: 3. Per the germline V gene, CDR1 is SGHRS and CDR2 is YFSETQ. The CDR3 contains 15 residues. CDR3 DNA: TGCGCCAGCAGCCCAGGGACAGGGGCCTACAATGAGCAGTTCTTC. Encoded protein: CASSPGTGAYNEQFF.

This clone was observed a handful of times. This sequence joins TRBV2 and TRBJ2-1, with a weak D call TRBD2 (5 bases). Germline lookup yields CDR1 SNHLY and CDR2 FYNNEI. The CDR3 is 13 residues long. With 4 bases removed from V and 4 bases from J, the gap between germline ends came to 8 bases. CDR3 in amino acids: CASSVTKYNEQFF. The CDR3 bases are TGTGCCAGCAGTGTGACTAAGTACAATGAGCAGTTCTTC.

The chain has TRBV10-3 and TRBJ1-2; D remains ambiguous. The germline V gene has CDR1 ENHRY and CDR2 SYGVKD. The CDR3 totals 14 residues. V gave up 3 bases and J gave up 8 bases, with 16 bases separating them. CDR3 bases: TGTGCCATCAGTGAACCGGGATCCGAACTGGGCTACACCTTC. Translating gives CAISEPGSELGYTF.

This chain connects TRBV18 to TRBJ1-1; D not resolved. The CDR3 runs 14 residues. Germline V gives CDR1 KGHSH, CDR2 LQKENI. V was shortened by 6 bases and J by 4 bases, with 15 bases between the two germline ends. The CDR3 DNA reads as TGTGCCAGCTCCTCCGGGTCGGGTATCACTGAAGCTTTCTTT. Translating gives CASSSGSGITEAFF.

The chain couples TRBV19 to TRBJ2-7; 9 bases align to TRBD1. The CDR3 is made up of 15 amino acids. With 10 bases clipped from V and 0 bases from J, the junction kept 10 bases outside the gene matches. Germline V gene lookup returns CDR1 LNHDA and CDR2 SQIVND (reference sequence). CDR3: CATAAGTGISYEQYF. The CDR3 bases are TGTGCCACCGCCGCAGGGACAGGGATCTCCTACGAGCAGTACTTC. Complete variable domain (other parts from reference TRBV19 and TRBJ2-7): DGGITQSPKYLFRKEGQNVTLSCEQNLNHDAMYWYRQDPGQGLRLIYYSQIVNDFQKGDIAEGYSVSREKKESFPLTVTSAQKNPTAFYLCATAAGTGISYEQYFGPGTRLTVT.

The genes are TRBV6-1 and TRBJ1-1; D is ambiguous. This CDR3 comprises 13 residues. V was pared by 0 bases and J by 8 bases, with 10 bases between. The germline CDR1 and CDR2 sequences are MNHNS and SASEGT. The CDR3 DNA reads as TGTGCCAGCAGTGAAGCAGGAACACTAGAAGCTTTCTTT. It encodes CASSEAGTLEAFF.

The sample holds a few counts of this clone. J is TRBJ1-4 and V is TRBV6-2 or TRBV6-3; the D is unclear. Trimming removed 5 bases from V and 0 bases from J, with 7 bases in between. Per the germline V gene, CDR1 is MNHEY and CDR2 is SVGEGT. This CDR3 region has 14 residues. The CDR3 loop reads CASSSDATNEKLFF. In DNA, the CDR3 is TGTGCCAGCAGTAGCGACGCAACTAATGAAAAACTGTTTTTT.

The rearrangement uses TRBV18 and TRBJ1-1; TRBD1 agrees at 7 bases. CDR3 length equals 15 residues. CDR1 and CDR2 (germline): KGHSH, LQKENI. Losses at the gene ends were 3 bases for V and 1 base for J; bases not matched to a gene: 5. CDR3 in amino acids: CASSPSWTGNTEAFF. DNA of the CDR3: TGTGCCAGCTCACCTTCTTGGACAGGGAACACTGAAGCTTTCTTT. The full variable domain, rest sourced from reference TRBV18 and TRBJ1-1, is NAGVMQNPRHLVRRRGQEARLRCSPMKGHSHVYWYRQLPEEGLKFMVYLQKENIIDESGMPKERFSAEFPKEGPSILRIQQVVRGDSAAYFCASSPSWTGNTEAFFGQGTRLTVV.

Worth noting for this clone: The sample carries other DNA sequences with the same CDR3. The chain uses TRBV12-3 or TRBV12-4 and TRBJ2-3; possible D gene TRBD2, 5 bases. Trimming stripped 5 bases from V and 6 bases from J, with 6 bases between. There are 11 residues in the CDR3. DNA for the CDR3: TGTGCCAGCAGTCCGGGGGATACGCAGTATTTT. Translating it yields CASSPGDTQYF.

The chain is built from TRBV27 and TRBJ2-7; tentatively, D is TRBD1 (6 bases). Germline CDR1 and CDR2: MNHEY and SMNVEV (reference sequence). Between the trimmed V and J ends, which lost 5 bases and 0 bases, there was a span of 14 bases. The CDR3 contains 15 residues. CDR3 amino acids: CASSGGQGGSYEQYF. CDR3 nucleotides: TGTGCCAGCAGTGGGGGACAAGGGGGCTCCTACGAGCAGTACTTC.

V is TRBV18 and J is TRBJ1-4; no clear D. Trimming removed 2 bases at V and 7 bases at J, with 11 bases between. The CDR3 loop spans 14 amino acids. In germline, CDR1 is KGHSH, CDR2 LQKENI. In DNA, the CDR3 is TGTGCCAGCTCACCAGACGTCCGGGGTGAAAAACTGTTTTTT. Amino acids: CASSPDVRGEKLFF. The variable domain in full, completed from reference TRBV18 and TRBJ1-4, reads NAGVMQNPRHLVRRRGQEARLRCSPMKGHSHVYWYRQLPEEGLKFMVYLQKENIIDESGMPKERFSAEFPKEGPSILRIQQVVRGDSAAYFCASSPDVRGEKLFFGSGTQLSVL.

This clone was detected only a few times. This chain links TRBV5-1 with TRBJ1-2; D is unclear. The germline V gene encodes CDR1 SGHRS and CDR2 YFSETQ. The V gene lost 1 base and the J gene lost 4 bases, with 8 bases spanning the gap. The CDR3 contains 13 residues. CDR3 loop: CASSLSGSYGYTF. The CDR3 coding sequence is TGCGCCAGCAGCTTGAGCGGGAGCTATGGCTACACCTTC.

The chain combines TRBV7-8 with TRBJ1-3; no firm D call. The CDR3 is made up of 14 amino acids. Per germline, CDR1 SGHVS and CDR2 FQNEAQ. With 10 bases removed from V and 0 bases from J, the gap between germline ends came to 13 bases. CDR3 region: CATSYRGSGNTIYF. The CDR3 DNA reads TGTGCCACTTCCTACCGGGGCTCTGGAAACACCATATATTTT.

This chain joins TRBV6-5 and TRBJ2-7; D remains unclear. The CDR3 runs 15 residues. Looked up from germline, CDR1 is MNHEY and CDR2 is SVGAGI. The ends were cut back, 2 bases at V and 2 bases at J, with 13 bases in the middle. CDR3 DNA: TGTGCCAGCAGTTACGCAACGGAGAACCCCTACGAGCAGTACTTC. This gives the protein CASSYATENPYEQYF.

This clone has just one count. The chain is built from TRBV9 and TRBJ1-2; TRBD1 is a possible D gene (6 bases). This CDR3 has 16 amino acids. Germline values: CDR1 SGDLS, CDR2 YYNGEE. V was pared by 3 bases and J by 2 bases, with 17 bases between. CDR3: CASSETTGQGNYGYTF. As DNA, the CDR3 is TGTGCCAGCAGCGAAACCACAGGGCAAGGGAACTATGGCTACACCTTC.

The V call is TRBV7-7, the J call TRBJ2-5; a possible D gene is TRBD2 (6 bases). The CDR3 is made up of 15 amino acids. CDR1 is SSHAT and CDR2 is FNYEAQ in the germline V gene (reference sequence). With 5 bases removed from V and 4 bases from J, the gap between germline ends came to 17 bases. The CDR3 reads CASSQGGGAGETQYF. As DNA, the CDR3 is TGTGCCAGCAGCCAAGGTGGAGGGGCCGGAGAGACCCAGTACTTC. Combining the CDR3 with reference TRBV7-7 and TRBJ2-5 gives the whole variable domain GAGVSQSPRYKVTKRGQDVTLRCDPISSHATLYWYQQALGQGPEFLTYFNYEAQPDKSGLPSDRFSAERPEGSISTLTIQRTEQRDSAMYRCASSQGGGAGETQYFGPGTRLLVL.